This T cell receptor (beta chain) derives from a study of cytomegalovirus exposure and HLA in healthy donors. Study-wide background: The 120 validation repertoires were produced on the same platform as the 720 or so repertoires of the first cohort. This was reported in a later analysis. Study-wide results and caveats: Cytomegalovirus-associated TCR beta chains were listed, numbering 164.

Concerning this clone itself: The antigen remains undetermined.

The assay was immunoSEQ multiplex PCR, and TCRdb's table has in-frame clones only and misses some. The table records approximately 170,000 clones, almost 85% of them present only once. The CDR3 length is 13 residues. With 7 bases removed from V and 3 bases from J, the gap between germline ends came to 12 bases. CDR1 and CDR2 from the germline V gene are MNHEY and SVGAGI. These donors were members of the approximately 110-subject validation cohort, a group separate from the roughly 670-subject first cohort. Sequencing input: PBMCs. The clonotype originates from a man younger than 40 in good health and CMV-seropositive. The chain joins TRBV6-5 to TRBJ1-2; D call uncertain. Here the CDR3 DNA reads TGTGCCAGCAAGGGTATGGAGGACTATGGCTACACCTTC. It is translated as CASKGMEDYGYTF.